Listed here are 17 T cell receptor beta chains from one sample, sequenced in a study of T cell changes during pregnancy in multiple sclerosis. Assay: immunoSEQ multiplex PCR; the TCRdb copy retains only in-frame clones and omits some. The sample comprises about 67,000 clones, 92% of which are singletons, and about 1.6% rests with the top ten. Here the sequenced sample was peripheral blood, taken after pregnancy. These TCRs come from a female donor with multiple sclerosis, enrolled in a pregnancy study.

The rearrangement joins TRBV6-1 to TRBJ1-4; 7 bases fit TRBD1. Losses at the gene ends were 8 bases for V and 5 bases for J; bases not matched to a gene: 8. CDR1 MNHNS and CDR2 SASEGT come from the germline V gene. The CDR3 runs 14 residues. CDR3 bases: TGTGCCAGCTACCTGACAGGGACGAATGAAAAACTGTTTTTT. Translation: CASYLTGTNEKLFF.

The sample holds one count of this clone. The chain has TRBV19 and TRBJ2-7; 9 bases agree with TRBD2. V was pared by 1 base and J by 6 bases, with 7 bases of the junction left unmatched. Germline V CDR1 and CDR2: LNHDA, SQIVND (reference sequence). The length of the CDR3 is 15 residues. CDR3 residues: CASSIARLAGLEQYF. CDR3 DNA: TGTGCCAGTAGTATAGCCAGGCTAGCGGGACTCGAGCAGTACTTC.

The count of this clone is one. This chain connects TRBV7-9 to TRBJ2-7; no definite D call. CDR1 and CDR2 from the germline V gene are SEHNR and FQNEAQ (reference sequence). V lost 5 bases and J lost 3, with 5 bases in between. The CDR3 extends over 11 amino acids. CDR3: CASSLYYEQYF. CDR3 bases: TGTGCCAGCAGCCTGTACTACGAGCAGTACTTC.

The chain has TRBV18 and TRBJ2-7; D unresolved. V was cut by 1 base and J by 0 bases, with 10 bases left in between. CDR1 is KGHSH and CDR2 is LQKENI in the germline V gene. The CDR3 is made up of 15 amino acids. CDR3 sequence: CASSPHTDSSYEQYF. The CDR3, as DNA: TGTGCCAGCTCACCACATACCGATAGCTCCTACGAGCAGTACTTC. Based on the CDR3 plus reference TRBV18 and TRBJ2-7, the full variable domain is NAGVMQNPRHLVRRRGQEARLRCSPMKGHSHVYWYRQLPEEGLKFMVYLQKENIIDESGMPKERFSAEFPKEGPSILRIQQVVRGDSAAYFCASSPHTDSSYEQYFGPGTRLTVT.

V usage is TRBV10-2 and J usage is TRBJ1-3; D remains ambiguous. Germline V CDR1 and CDR2: WSHSY, SAAADI. CDR3 length: 13 amino acids. V was shortened by 2 bases and J by 4 bases, with 6 bases between the two germline ends. CDR3 DNA sequence: TGCGCCAGCAGTGAGCCCCAAGGAAACACCATATATTTT. Its protein product is CASSEPQGNTIYF.

V gene TRBV28 combines with J gene TRBJ1-5; D ambiguous. The length of the CDR3 is 13 residues. V was shortened by 5 bases and J by 6 bases, with 11 bases between the two germline ends. The germline V gene has CDR1 MDHEN and CDR2 SYDVKM. For the CDR3, the DNA is TGTGCCAGCAGTCTACCCCAGGTTCAGCCCCAGCATTTT. It encodes CASSLPQVQPQHF.

The V gene is TRBV10-3, the J gene TRBJ2-7; the match to TRBD2 covers 11 bases. The CDR3 is 16 amino acids. The V and J ends lost 4 bases and 2 bases, in that order; junction bases with no gene match: 7. Germline V gene sequence: CDR1 ENHRY, CDR2 SYGVKD. The CDR3 DNA sequence: TGTGCCATCAGTGGCGGACTAGCGGGTCCGGCCTACGAGCAGTACTTC. It yields the protein CAISGGLAGPAYEQYF.

The chain is built from TRBV6-1 and TRBJ2-6; D is possibly TRBD2 (6 bases). This CDR3 has 15 residues. The ends were cut back, 8 bases at V and 1 base at J, with 12 bases in the middle. CDR1 and CDR2 (germline): MNHNS, SASEGT. The CDR3, as DNA: TGTGCCAGCCGGGACTCGGCGTCTGGGGCCAACGTCCTGACTTTC. This translates into CASRDSASGANVLTF.

The CDR3 DNA reads TGTGCCATCAGGAGGGAGCATGAGCAGTTCTTC. It is translated as CAIRREHEQFF. The chain combines TRBV10-3 with TRBJ2-1, with D possibly being TRBD2 (5 bases). CDR3 length equals 11 residues. Germline CDR1 and CDR2: ENHRY and SYGVKD. Trimming left V 6 bases short and J 8 bases short, with 8 bases between.

The chain joins TRBV13 to TRBJ2-2; D unclear. CDR1 and CDR2 (germline): PRHDT, FYEKMQ (reference sequence). The CDR3 length is 15 residues. V lost 0 bases and J 0 bases, leaving 5 bases between the germline ends. The CDR3 sequence: CASSLGSANTGELFF. For the CDR3, the DNA is TGTGCCAGCAGCTTAGGGTCTGCGAACACCGGGGAGCTGTTTTTT.

The chain is built from TRBV5-6 and TRBJ2-1; 8 nucleotides align to TRBD1. The CDR3 is 15 amino acids. The ends lost 2 bases at V and 2 bases at J; junction bases unmatched: 3. CDR1 is SGHDT, CDR2 YYEEEE, per germline. This chain's CDR3 is CASSLQGVTYNEQFF. DNA for the CDR3: TGTGCCAGCAGCTTACAGGGGGTTACCTACAATGAGCAGTTCTTC.

The V and J genes are TRBV7-9 and TRBJ2-5; 9 bases are shared with TRBD1. Germline lookup yields CDR1 SEHNR and CDR2 FQNEAQ (reference sequence). This CDR3 is 16 amino acids long. After removal of 5 bases from V and 2 bases from J, the junction contained 9 bases not matched to a gene. Here the CDR3 reads CASSPGTGRGQETQYF. The CDR3 region has the DNA TGTGCCAGCAGCCCCGGGACAGGGAGAGGACAAGAGACCCAGTACTTC.

The chain links TRBV6-5 to TRBJ2-2; TRBD1 matches at 11 bases. This CDR3 is built from 15 residues. Germline V gene data show CDR1 as MNHEY and CDR2 as SVGAGI. V shed 7 bases, J shed 6 bases, and the junction held 7 bases outside the gene matches. CDR3 sequence reads: CASNDQGQGAGELFF. CDR3 DNA: TGTGCCAGCAACGACCAGGGACAGGGGGCCGGGGAGCTGTTTTTT.

DNA of the CDR3: TGCGCCAGCAGCCAAGAGGGTAGCGGGAGGGGAAACAATGAGCAGTTCTTC. It yields the protein CASSQEGSGRGNNEQFF. This chain connects TRBV4-1 to TRBJ2-1, with TRBD2 matching over 11 bases. Germline trimming cut 0 bases from V and 5 bases from J; bases unmatched to any gene: 6. Germline lookup yields CDR1 MGHRA and CDR2 YSYEKL. CDR3 length: 17 amino acids.

V and J are TRBV7-2 and TRBJ1-1; TRBD1 aligns across 9 bases. The germline CDR1 and CDR2 sequences are SGHTA and FQGNSA. This CDR3 has 14 amino acids. Germline trimming cut 4 bases from V and 3 bases from J; bases unmatched to any gene: 3. CDR3 bases: TGTGCCAGCAGCTACAGGGGGCGGGACACTGAAGCTTTCTTT. Protein: CASSYRGRDTEAFF.

V is TRBV23-1 and J is TRBJ1-2; possibly TRBD1 for D (5 bases). TRBV23-1 is an open reading frame whose function is uncertain. Trimming stripped 0 bases from V and 6 bases from J, with 14 bases between. The CDR3 totals 15 residues. The CDR3 nucleotides are TGCGCCAGCAGTCAATCGAGGGCAGGGAGGCATGGCTACACCTTC. Encoded protein: CASSQSRAGRHGYTF.

J is TRBJ2-7 and V is TRBV15; 8 bases map to TRBD1. J was trimmed by 3 bases and V by 3 bases; bases with no gene match: 10. Germline V lookup: CDR1 LNHNV, CDR2 YYDKDF (reference sequence). The CDR3 has 16 residues. CDR3 in amino acids: CATSRWGAGGGYEQYF. The DNA of the CDR3 is TGTGCCACCAGCAGGTGGGGAGCAGGGGGCGGCTACGAGCAGTACTTC.